The 20 T cell receptor beta chains below all came from one sample that was sequenced in a study of blood T cell repertoires in COVID-19. Clones were read by immunoSEQ multiplex PCR, and TCRdb kept only the in-frame ones, dropping some. The profile shows about 390,000 clones, 70% to 90% of them singletons. The sequencing input was peripheral blood. The source is a woman aged 60-70 years with COVID-19, enrolled during active disease.

The rearrangement joins TRBV5-1 to TRBJ2-7, with a tentative D call TRBD1 (5 bases). V shed 0 bases and J shed 5 bases, with 9 bases lying between them. This CDR3 region has 13 residues. CDR1 SGHRS and CDR2 YFSETQ come from the germline V gene. The CDR3 here is CASSLDQGDEQYF. For the CDR3, the DNA is TGCGCCAGCAGCTTGGACCAGGGTGACGAGCAGTACTTC.

This chain uses TRBV3-1 (or the pseudogene TRBV3-2) with TRBJ2-1; 11 bases are a match to TRBD2. V lost 4 bases and J lost 6; bases outside the gene matches: 5. Germline loops: CDR1 LGHDT, CDR2 YNNKEL (reference sequence). The CDR3 runs 15 residues. CDR3 amino acids: CASSRAGTSGNEQFF. CDR3 sequence (DNA): TGTGCCAGCAGCCGGGCGGGGACTAGCGGCAATGAGCAGTTCTTC.

This clone was seen a single time. V and J are TRBV7-3 and TRBJ2-3, with D maybe TRBD2 (7 bases). V lost 4 bases and J 6 bases, leaving 11 bases between the germline ends. The CDR3 extends over 13 amino acids. Looked up from germline, CDR1 is SGHTA and CDR2 is FQGTGA. CDR3 DNA sequence: TGTGCCAGCAGCTCCTCGGGGGGCGATACGCAGTATTTT. Residues: CASSSSGGDTQYF.

The chain is built from TRBV30 and TRBJ2-2; 7 nucleotides line up with TRBD2. The CDR3 consists of 14 residues. Germline V CDR1 and CDR2: GTSNPN, SVGIG (reference sequence). The V and J ends lost 2 bases and 7 bases, in that order; junction bases with no gene match: 7. The CDR3 protein is CAWSRLGGFGELFF. The CDR3 DNA is TGTGCCTGGAGTCGTCTGGGGGGGTTCGGGGAGCTGTTTTTT.

V is TRBV9 and J is TRBJ1-1; D is possibly TRBD1 (5 bases). Trimming took 0 bases from V and 1 from J, leaving 10 bases between them. The CDR3 is made up of 15 amino acids. The germline CDR1 and CDR2 sequences are SGDLS and YYNGEE. The CDR3 region is CASSVEAGKNTEAFF. The CDR3 region has the DNA TGTGCCAGCAGCGTAGAGGCAGGGAAGAACACTGAAGCTTTCTTT. The complete variable domain, with remaining parts taken from reference TRBV9 and TRBJ1-1, reads DSGVTQTPKHLITATGQRVTLRCSPRSGDLSVYWYQQSLDQGLQFLIQYYNGEERAKGNILERFSAQQFPDLHSELNLSSLELGDSALYFCASSVEAGKNTEAFFGQGTRLTVV.

As concerns this clone: Germline is not matched at one junction end, which may reflect a read error. The chain has TRBV11-2 and TRBJ2-2; 7 positions agree with TRBD1. CDR3 length equals 17 residues. The germline V gene has CDR1 SGHAT and CDR2 FQNNGV. The CDR3 is CASSSSWGTAKTGELFF. The CDR3 DNA is TGTGCCAGCAGCTCATCGTGGGGGACAGCGAAGACCGGGGAGCTGTTTTTT.

This chain uses TRBV19 with TRBJ2-2; a weak D match, TRBD1 (6 bases). V lost 3 bases to trimming and J lost 2 bases, with 10 bases between them. The CDR3 runs 15 residues. Germline V gives CDR1 LNHDA, CDR2 SQIVND (reference sequence). This CDR3 is CASSIQGRNTGELFF. As DNA, the CDR3 is TGTGCCAGTAGTATCCAGGGGAGAAACACCGGGGAGCTGTTTTTT. The full variable domain, its missing parts supplied by reference TRBV19 and TRBJ2-2, is DGGITQSPKYLFRKEGQNVTLSCEQNLNHDAMYWYRQDPGQGLRLIYYSQIVNDFQKGDIAEGYSVSREKKESFPLTVTSAQKNPTAFYLCASSIQGRNTGELFFGEGSRLTVL.

The CDR3 region is CASMMTGPLAGYTF. CDR3 nucleotide sequence: TGTGCCAGCATGATGACAGGGCCTTTGGCTGGCTACACCTTC. This sequence joins TRBV2 and TRBJ1-2, with 7 bases fitting TRBD1. CDR1 is SNHLY and CDR2 is FYNNEI in the germline V gene. The V gene end was trimmed by 7 bases and the J gene end by 7 bases; junction bases not matched to a gene: 12. The CDR3 totals 14 residues.

The chain is built from TRBV19 and TRBJ2-7, with D possibly being TRBD1 (5 bases). Between the trimmed V and J ends, which lost 4 bases and 2 bases, there was a span of 15 bases. CDR1 and CDR2 from the germline V gene are LNHDA and SQIVND (reference sequence). The length of the CDR3 is 15 residues. Here the CDR3 reads CASSKPSGSTYEQYF. The CDR3 bases are TGTGCCAGTAGTAAACCCTCAGGGTCCACCTACGAGCAGTACTTC.

The chain couples TRBV11-2 to TRBJ1-6; 8 bases line up with TRBD1. Germline CDR1 SGHAT, CDR2 FQNNGV. The CDR3 loop spans 14 amino acids. Losses at the gene ends were 5 bases for V and 11 bases for J; bases not matched to a gene: 8. CDR3 sequence: CASSVIGQGPPLHF. The CDR3 nucleotides are TGTGCCAGCAGCGTGATCGGACAGGGCCCACCCCTCCACTTT.

The table lists this clone with a count of one. The chain couples TRBV2 to TRBJ1-1, with 7 nucleotides matching TRBD1. Germline V gene data show CDR1 as SNHLY and CDR2 as FYNNEI. J gave up 5 bases and V 4 bases, and 7 bases lay outside the gene matches. This CDR3 contains 14 residues. The chain's CDR3 is CASSGPGQLTEAFF. As DNA, the CDR3 is TGTGCCAGCAGTGGGCCGGGACAGCTAACTGAAGCTTTCTTT. Full variable domain (remainder filled in from reference TRBV2 and TRBJ1-1): EPEVTQTPSHQVTQMGQEVILRCVPISNHLYFYWYRQILGQKVEFLVSFYNNEISEKSEIFDDQFSVERPDGSNFTLKIRSTKLEDSAMYFCASSGPGQLTEAFFGQGTRLTVV.

The chain joins TRBV5-1 to TRBJ1-2; a possible D gene is TRBD1 (5 bases). The V and J ends lost 6 bases and 4 bases respectively, with 16 bases between them. CDR3 length equals 14 residues. Germline V gene data show CDR1 as SGHRS and CDR2 as YFSETQ. In nucleotides, the CDR3 is TGCGCCAGCAACCCCGGGACGGGAGGCTATGGCTACACCTTC. It yields the protein CASNPGTGGYGYTF.

This clone has just a few counts. The chain recombines TRBV5-4 with TRBJ2-2; 7 bases line up with TRBD2. V gave up 10 bases and J gave up 5 bases; unmatched junction bases: 8. The CDR3 runs to 13 residues. Germline lookup yields CDR1 SGHNT and CDR2 YYREEE (reference sequence). The CDR3 DNA reads TGTGCCGGGGGAGGGGCAGGGACCGGGGAGCTGTTTTTT. Its protein is CAGGGAGTGELFF.

This chain connects TRBV9 to TRBJ2-3, with 8 bases lining up with TRBD1. The V gene's germline CDR1 is SGDLS and CDR2 YYNGEE. This CDR3 is built from 17 residues. Unmatched junction bases numbered 9, after V lost 3 bases and J lost 0 bases. The CDR3 DNA reads as TGTGCCAGCAGCGGTAGACAGGGGCTAGTGAGCACAGATACGCAGTATTTT. Its translation is CASSGRQGLVSTDTQYF.

The J gene is TRBJ2-5, the V gene TRBV3-1 (or the pseudogene TRBV3-2), with D possibly matching TRBD2 (5 bases). Trimming removed 5 bases from V and 5 bases from J, with 15 bases in between. CDR3 size: 14 residues. In germline, CDR1 is LGHDT, CDR2 YNNKEL (reference sequence). The CDR3 protein is CASSETPRRETQYF. In nucleotides, the CDR3 is TGTGCCAGCAGCGAAACCCCCAGGAGGGAGACCCAGTACTTC.

As DNA, the CDR3 is TGTGCCAGTAGCAATTCAGGGGAAGGGTACGGCTACACCTTC. Amino acids: CASSNSGEGYGYTF. The chain uses TRBV19 and TRBJ1-2; D is possibly TRBD1 (6 bases). Trimming took 6 bases from V and 8 from J, leaving 19 bases between them. The CDR3 sequence is 14 residues long. CDR1 is LNHDA, CDR2 SQIVND, per germline (reference sequence).

This chain uses TRBV5-4 with TRBJ1-1, with 9 bases fitting TRBD1. The CDR3 length is 15 residues. After removal of 1 base from V and 5 bases from J, the junction contained 6 bases not matched to a gene. Germline CDR1 is SGHNT and CDR2 is YYREEE (reference sequence). CDR3 residues: CASSLTGTGYTEAFF. The CDR3 nucleotides are TGTGCCAGCAGCTTGACCGGGACAGGGTATACTGAAGCTTTCTTT.

This clone showed up just a few times. Within the sample, other DNA sequences also encode this same CDR3. V is TRBV7-6 and J is TRBJ1-5; 11 bases map to TRBD1. Germline loops: CDR1 SGHVS, CDR2 FNYEAQ. V gave up 4 bases and J gave up 4 bases; unmatched junction bases: 3. This CDR3 spans 15 amino acids. The CDR3 protein is CASSSGTGGNQPQHF. As DNA, the CDR3 is TGTGCCAGCAGCTCCGGGACAGGGGGTAATCAGCCCCAGCATTTT.

This sequence joins TRBV9 and TRBJ1-3, with a weak D call TRBD1 (5 bases). The V gene's germline CDR1 is SGDLS and CDR2 YYNGEE. The CDR3 has 14 residues. V was pared by 4 bases and J by 1 base, with 9 bases between. For the CDR3, the DNA is TGTGCCAGCAGCCCCAGGGAATCTGGAAACACCATATATTTT. The encoded protein is CASSPRESGNTIYF. The full variable domain, with the rest looked up from reference TRBV9 and TRBJ1-3, is DSGVTQTPKHLITATGQRVTLRCSPRSGDLSVYWYQQSLDQGLQFLIQYYNGEERAKGNILERFSAQQFPDLHSELNLSSLELGDSALYFCASSPRESGNTIYFGEGSWLTVV.

This rearrangement joins TRBV5-1 to TRBJ1-1; D remains ambiguous. CDR3 size: 13 residues. V lost 1 base and J 4 bases, leaving 8 bases between the germline ends. Per germline, CDR1 SGHRS and CDR2 YFSETQ. The chain's CDR3 is CASSLLTSTEAFF. CDR3 in DNA: TGCGCCAGCAGCTTGTTAACAAGCACTGAAGCTTTCTTT.